Detailed here is one T cell receptor beta chain. Germline CDR1 and CDR2: MNHNY and SVGAGI (reference sequence). With 2 bases removed from V and 6 bases from J, the gap between germline ends came to 13 bases. This CDR3 has 14 amino acids. This record comes from a study of patients and donors after allogeneic stem cell transplantation. TCRdb passed the RT-PCR reads through MiXCR, listing each CDR3 protein once. This sample has over 150,000 distinct CDR3 sequences, with 25% to 35% found just once. Sequencing was done on a sample of blood, either unsorted or a sorted T cell fraction (not recorded which). J is TRBJ1-2 and V is TRBV6-6, with a weak D call TRBD1 (6 bases). The clonotype comes from a human donor who was either an allogeneic HSCT recipient or a stem cell or donor lymphocyte infusion donor (not recorded which). It is not recorded whose cells these are; they may come from a transplant donor. The CDR3 protein is CASSYIPGDNGYTF. CDR3 sequence (DNA): TGTGCCAGCAGTTACATCCCAGGGGATAATGGCTACACCTTC.